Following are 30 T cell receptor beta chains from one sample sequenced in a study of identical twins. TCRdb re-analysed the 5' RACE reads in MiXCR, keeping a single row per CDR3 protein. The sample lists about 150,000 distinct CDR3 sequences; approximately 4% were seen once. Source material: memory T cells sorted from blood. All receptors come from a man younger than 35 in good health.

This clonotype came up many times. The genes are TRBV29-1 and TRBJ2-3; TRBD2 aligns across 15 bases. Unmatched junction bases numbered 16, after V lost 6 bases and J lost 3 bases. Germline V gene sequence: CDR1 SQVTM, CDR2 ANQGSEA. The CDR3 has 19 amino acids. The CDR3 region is CSVPAGLAGGWGGTDTQYF. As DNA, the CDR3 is TGCAGCGTCCCCGCGGGACTAGCGGGAGGATGGGGGGGTACAGATACGCAGTATTTT.

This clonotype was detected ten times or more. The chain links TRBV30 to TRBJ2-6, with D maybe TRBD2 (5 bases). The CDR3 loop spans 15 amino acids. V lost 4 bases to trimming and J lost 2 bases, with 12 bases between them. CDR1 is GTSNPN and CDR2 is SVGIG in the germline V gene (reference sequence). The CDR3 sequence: CAWNVGSPGANVLTF. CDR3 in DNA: TGTGCCTGGAACGTAGGGAGCCCTGGGGCCAACGTCCTGACTTTC.

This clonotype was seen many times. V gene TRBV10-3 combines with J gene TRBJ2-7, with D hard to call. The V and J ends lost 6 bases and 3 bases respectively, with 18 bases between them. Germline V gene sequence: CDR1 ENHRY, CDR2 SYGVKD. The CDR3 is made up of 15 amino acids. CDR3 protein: CAIRTTRTEHYEQYF. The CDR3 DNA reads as TGTGCCATCAGGACCACTCGGACGGAGCACTACGAGCAGTACTTC.

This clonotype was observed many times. This CDR3 reads CSVPTLSGRNSYNEQFF. The CDR3 DNA is TGCAGCGTTCCCACCCTAAGCGGGAGGAACTCCTACAATGAGCAGTTCTTC. The chain couples TRBV29-1 to TRBJ2-1; 9 bases match TRBD2. After removal of 5 bases from V and 0 bases from J, the junction contained 11 bases not matched to a gene. The germline gives CDR1 SQVTM, CDR2 ANQGSEA. The CDR3 is made up of 17 amino acids.

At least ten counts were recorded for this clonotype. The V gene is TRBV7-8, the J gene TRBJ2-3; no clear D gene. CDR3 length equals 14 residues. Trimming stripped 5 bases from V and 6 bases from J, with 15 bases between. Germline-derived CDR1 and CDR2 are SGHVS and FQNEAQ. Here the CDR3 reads CASSPRPIRDTQYF. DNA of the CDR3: TGTGCCAGCAGCCCGAGACCGATACGGGATACGCAGTATTTT.

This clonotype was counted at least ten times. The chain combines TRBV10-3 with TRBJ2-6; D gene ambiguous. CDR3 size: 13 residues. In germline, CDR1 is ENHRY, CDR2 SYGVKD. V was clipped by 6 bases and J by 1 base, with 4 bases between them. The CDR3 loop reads CAIRDSGANVLTF. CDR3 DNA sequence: TGTGCCATCAGAGATTCTGGGGCCAACGTCCTGACTTTC.

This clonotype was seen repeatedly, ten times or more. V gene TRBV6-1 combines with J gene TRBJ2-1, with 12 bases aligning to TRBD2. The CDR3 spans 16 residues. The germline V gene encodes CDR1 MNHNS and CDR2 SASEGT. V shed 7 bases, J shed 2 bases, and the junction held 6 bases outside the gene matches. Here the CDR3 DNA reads TGTGCCAGCAAAACGGGACTAGCGGGTCCCTACAATGAGCAGTTCTTC. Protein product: CASKTGLAGPYNEQFF.

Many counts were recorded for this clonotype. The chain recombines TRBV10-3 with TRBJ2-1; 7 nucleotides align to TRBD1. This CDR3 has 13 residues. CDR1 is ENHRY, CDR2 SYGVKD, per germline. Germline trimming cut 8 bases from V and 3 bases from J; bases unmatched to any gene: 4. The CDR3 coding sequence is TGTGCCATCCGGGGACAGCACTACAATGAGCAGTTCTTC. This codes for CAIRGQHYNEQFF.

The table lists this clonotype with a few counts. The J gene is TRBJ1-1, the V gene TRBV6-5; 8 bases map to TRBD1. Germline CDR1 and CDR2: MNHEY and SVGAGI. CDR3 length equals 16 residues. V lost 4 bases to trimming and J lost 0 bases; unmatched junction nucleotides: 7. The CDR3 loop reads CASSSWTGKMNTEAFF. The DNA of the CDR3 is TGTGCCAGCAGTTCCTGGACAGGGAAAATGAACACTGAAGCTTTCTTT.

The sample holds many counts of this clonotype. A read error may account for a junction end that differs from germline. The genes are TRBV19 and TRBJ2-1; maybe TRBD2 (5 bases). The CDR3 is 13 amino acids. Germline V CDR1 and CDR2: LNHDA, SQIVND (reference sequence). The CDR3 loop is CASSMMGTGGPLF. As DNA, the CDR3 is TGTGCCAGTAGTATGATGGGAACTGGCGGGCCCCTTTTC.

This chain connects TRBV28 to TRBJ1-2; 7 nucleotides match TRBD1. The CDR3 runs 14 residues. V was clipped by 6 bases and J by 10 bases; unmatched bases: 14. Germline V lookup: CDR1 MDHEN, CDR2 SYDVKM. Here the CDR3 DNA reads TGTGCCAGCAGCGGGGCCGGGACAGCCTCTTCCTACACCTTC. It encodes CASSGAGTASSYTF.

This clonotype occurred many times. The CDR3 region has the DNA TGCGCCAGCAGCTTGGAGGGGGGGGAGCTGTTTTTT. Its protein is CASSLEGGELFF. The rearrangement links TRBV5-1 to TRBJ2-2, with TRBD1 as a possible D gene (5 bases). Germline V CDR1 and CDR2: SGHRS, YFSETQ. The CDR3 sequence is 12 residues long. Trimming shortened V by 0 bases and J by 8 bases, and 5 bases separated the two germline ends.

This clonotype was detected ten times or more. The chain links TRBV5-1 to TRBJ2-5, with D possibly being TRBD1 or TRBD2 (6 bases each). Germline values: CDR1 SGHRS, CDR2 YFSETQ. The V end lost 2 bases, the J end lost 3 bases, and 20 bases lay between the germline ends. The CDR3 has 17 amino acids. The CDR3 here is CASSLGDFGGAKETQYF. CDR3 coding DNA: TGCGCCAGCAGCTTAGGCGATTTCGGGGGCGCGAAAGAGACCCAGTACTTC. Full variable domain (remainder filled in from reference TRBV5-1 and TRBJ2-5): KAGVTQTPRYLIKTRGQQVTLSCSPISGHRSVSWYQQTPGQGLQFLFEYFSETQRNKGNFPGRFSGRQFSNSRSEMNVSTLELGDSALYLCASSLGDFGGAKETQYFGPGTRLLVL.

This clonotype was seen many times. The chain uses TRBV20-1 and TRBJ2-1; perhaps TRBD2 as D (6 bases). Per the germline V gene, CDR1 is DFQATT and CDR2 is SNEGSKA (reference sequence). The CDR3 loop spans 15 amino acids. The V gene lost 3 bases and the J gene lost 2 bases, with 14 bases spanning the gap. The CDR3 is CSASPGTLTYNEQFF. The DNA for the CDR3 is TGCAGTGCTAGTCCTGGGACTTTAACCTACAATGAGCAGTTCTTC.

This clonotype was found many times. CDR3 DNA: TGTGCCAGCAGTTTGGACAGAAACACCGGGGAGCTGTTTTTT. Translated, it gives CASSLDRNTGELFF. V gene TRBV12-3 or TRBV12-4 combines with J gene TRBJ2-2, with D perhaps TRBD1 (6 bases). This CDR3 region has 14 residues. The germline V and J ends were trimmed by 3 bases and 2 bases, with 7 bases remaining between them.

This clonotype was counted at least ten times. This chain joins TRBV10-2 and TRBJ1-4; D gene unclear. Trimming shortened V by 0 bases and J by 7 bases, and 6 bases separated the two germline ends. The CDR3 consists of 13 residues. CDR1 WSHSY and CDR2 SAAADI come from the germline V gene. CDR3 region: CASSESPSEKLFF. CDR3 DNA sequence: TGCGCCAGCAGTGAGTCGCCTAGTGAAAAACTGTTTTTT.

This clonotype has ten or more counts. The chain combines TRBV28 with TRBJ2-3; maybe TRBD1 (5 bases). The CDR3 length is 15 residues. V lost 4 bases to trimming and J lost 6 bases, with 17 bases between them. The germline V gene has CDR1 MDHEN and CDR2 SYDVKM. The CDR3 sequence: CASSSPLGAGDTQYF. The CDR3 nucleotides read TGTGCCAGCAGTTCCCCTCTAGGGGCTGGGGATACGCAGTATTTT.

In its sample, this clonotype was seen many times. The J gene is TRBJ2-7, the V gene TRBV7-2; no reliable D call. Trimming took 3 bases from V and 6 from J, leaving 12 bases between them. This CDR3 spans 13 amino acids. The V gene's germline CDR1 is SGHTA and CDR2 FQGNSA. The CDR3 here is CASSLSTGVEQYF. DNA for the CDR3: TGTGCCAGCAGCTTGAGTACTGGGGTCGAGCAGTACTTC.

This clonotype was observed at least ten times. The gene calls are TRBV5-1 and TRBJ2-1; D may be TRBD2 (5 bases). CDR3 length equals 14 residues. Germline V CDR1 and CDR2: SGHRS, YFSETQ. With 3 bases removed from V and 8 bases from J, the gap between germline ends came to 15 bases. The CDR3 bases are TGCGCCAGCAGCTCGCGGGCCCCCCGGGATGAGCAGTTCTTC. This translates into CASSSRAPRDEQFF.

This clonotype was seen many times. The CDR3 nucleotides read TGCAGTGCTAAACCGCGGGGACTCAGATACAATGAGCAGTTCTTC. The encoded protein is CSAKPRGLRYNEQFF. This chain joins TRBV20-1 and TRBJ2-1, with D perhaps matching TRBD2 (6 bases). Germline assignment: CDR1 DFQATT and CDR2 SNEGSKA (reference sequence). Trimming stripped 4 bases from V and 4 bases from J, with 17 bases between. The CDR3 is 15 amino acids.

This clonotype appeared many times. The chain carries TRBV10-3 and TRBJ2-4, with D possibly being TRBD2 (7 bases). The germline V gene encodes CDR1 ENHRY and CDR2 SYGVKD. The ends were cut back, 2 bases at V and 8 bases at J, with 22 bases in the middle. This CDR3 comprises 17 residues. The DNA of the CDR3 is TGTGCCATCAGTGAGACGTCGCTAGGAGGGGGGGGGGACATTCAGTACTTC. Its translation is CAISETSLGGGGDIQYF.

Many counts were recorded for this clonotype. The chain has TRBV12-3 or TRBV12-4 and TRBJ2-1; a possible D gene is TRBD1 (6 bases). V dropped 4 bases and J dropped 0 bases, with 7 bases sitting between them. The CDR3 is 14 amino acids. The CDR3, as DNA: TGTGCCAGCAGTTGGACAGCCTCCTACAATGAGCAGTTCTTC. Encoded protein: CASSWTASYNEQFF.

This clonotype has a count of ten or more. The CDR3 nucleotides read TGCGCCAGCCGCGGGGGGACAGGGGGCTACGAGCAGTACTTC. It encodes CASRGGTGGYEQYF. The chain uses TRBV5-1 and TRBJ2-7, with TRBD1 identical over 11 bases. J gave up 3 bases and V 7 bases, and 6 bases lay outside the gene matches. The CDR3 totals 14 residues. The germline V gene encodes CDR1 SGHRS and CDR2 YFSETQ.

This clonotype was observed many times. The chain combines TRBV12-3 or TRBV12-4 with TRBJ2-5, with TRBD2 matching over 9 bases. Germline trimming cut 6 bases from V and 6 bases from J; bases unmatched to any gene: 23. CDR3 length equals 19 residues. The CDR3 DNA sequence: TGTGCCAGCAGCTCCTCCGGGACTAGCCCCAACTCCCCGCGGCAGACCCAGTACTTC. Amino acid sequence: CASSSSGTSPNSPRQTQYF.

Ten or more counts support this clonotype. The CDR3 DNA reads as TGTGCCAGCAGACCGGGACTAGCGATCCACGAGCAGTACTTC. It is translated as CASRPGLAIHEQYF. The V call is TRBV28, the J call TRBJ2-7, with TRBD2 matching 10 bases. Germline V CDR1 and CDR2: MDHEN, SYDVKM. V lost 6 bases, J lost 5 bases, and 7 bases stayed unmatched. The CDR3 covers 14 residues. The full variable domain, rest sourced from reference TRBV28 and TRBJ2-7, is DVKVTQSSRYLVKRTGEKVFLECVQDMDHENMFWYRQDPGLGLRLIYFSYDVKMKEKGDIPEGYSVSREKKERFSLILESASTNQTSMYLCASRPGLAIHEQYFGPGTRLTVT.

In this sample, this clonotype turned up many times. CDR3 sequence reads: CSVNRGGKGYTF. The CDR3 DNA sequence: TGCAGCGTGAATAGGGGGGGGAAAGGCTACACCTTC. The rearrangement links TRBV29-1 to TRBJ1-2, with TRBD1 as a possible D gene (6 bases). The CDR3 has 12 amino acids. The ends were cut back, 6 bases at V and 8 bases at J, with 16 bases in the middle. Germline V CDR1 and CDR2: SQVTM, ANQGSEA.

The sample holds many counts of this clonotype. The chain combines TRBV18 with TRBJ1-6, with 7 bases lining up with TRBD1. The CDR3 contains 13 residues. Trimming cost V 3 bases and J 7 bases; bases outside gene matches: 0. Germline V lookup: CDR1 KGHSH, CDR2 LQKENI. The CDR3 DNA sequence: TGTGCCAGCTCACCGGACAGGAATTCACCCCTCCACTTT. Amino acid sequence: CASSPDRNSPLHF.

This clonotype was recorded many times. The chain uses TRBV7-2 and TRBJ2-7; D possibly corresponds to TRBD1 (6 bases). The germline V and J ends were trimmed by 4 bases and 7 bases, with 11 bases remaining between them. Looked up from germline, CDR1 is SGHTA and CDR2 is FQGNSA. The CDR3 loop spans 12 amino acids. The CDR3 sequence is CASSWGPGEQYF. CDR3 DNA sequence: TGTGCCAGCAGCTGGGGGCCGGGGGAGCAGTACTTC. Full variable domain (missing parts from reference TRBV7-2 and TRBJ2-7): GAGVSQSPSNKVTEKGKDVELRCDPISGHTALYWYRQSLGQGLEFLIYFQGNSAPDKSGLPSDRFSAERTGGSVSTLTIQRTQQEDSAVYLCASSWGPGEQYFGPGTRLTVT.

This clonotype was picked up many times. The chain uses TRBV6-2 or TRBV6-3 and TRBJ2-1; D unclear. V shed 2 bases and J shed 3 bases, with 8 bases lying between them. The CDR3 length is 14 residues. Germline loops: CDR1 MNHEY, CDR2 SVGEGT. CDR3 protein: CASSYRGSYNEQFF. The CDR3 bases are TGTGCCAGCAGTTACCGTGGCAGCTACAATGAGCAGTTCTTC.

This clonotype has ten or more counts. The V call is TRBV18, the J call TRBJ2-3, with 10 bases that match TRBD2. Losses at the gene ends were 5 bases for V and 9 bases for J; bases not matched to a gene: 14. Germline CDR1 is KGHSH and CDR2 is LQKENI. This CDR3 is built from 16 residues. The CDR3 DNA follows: TGTGCCAGCTCAAGCTCCAGGGCTAGCGGGAGAGAAACGCAGTATTTT. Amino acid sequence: CASSSSRASGRETQYF.